These 13 T cell receptor beta chains were sequenced from one sample in a study of T cell repertoires in cytomegalovirus infection. TCRdb re-derived calls from the reads in MiXCR, one entry per CDR3 protein. Found here are 450,000 to 550,000 distinct CDR3 sequences, approximately 15% of them singletons; the top ten hold more than 20%. Sequencing input: CD8+ T cells from PBMCs. The receptors derive from a human donor in good health (CMV status not recorded). Some clones in this sample may be carry-over from other donors' samples.

This rearrangement joins TRBV6-1 to TRBJ1-3; D call uncertain. With 0 bases removed from V and 0 bases from J, the gap between germline ends came to 9 bases. There are 16 residues in the CDR3. Per germline, CDR1 MNHNS and CDR2 SASEGT. CDR3 amino acids: CASSEARGPSGNTIYF. As DNA, the CDR3 is TGTGCCAGCAGTGAAGCAAGAGGGCCCTCTGGAAACACCATATATTTT.

Only a few counts were recorded for this clonotype. The V call is TRBV6-4, the J call TRBJ1-2; D remains unclear. The CDR3 loop spans 13 amino acids. The germline CDR1 and CDR2 sequences are MRHNA and SNTAGT. The V gene lost 3 bases and the J gene lost 4 bases, with 9 bases spanning the gap. The CDR3: CASSEEGLYGYTF. The CDR3 bases are TGTGCCAGCAGTGAGGAAGGGCTCTATGGCTACACCTTC.

This clonotype was detected a few times. V is TRBV20-1 and J is TRBJ1-6; 9 bases align to TRBD1. This CDR3 has 16 residues. V gave up 3 bases and J gave up 2 bases; unmatched junction bases: 5. Germline CDR1 DFQATT, CDR2 SNEGSKA (reference sequence). The CDR3 reads CSARGQGRTYNSPLHF. The CDR3 region has the DNA TGCAGTGCTAGGGGACAGGGAAGGACCTATAATTCACCCCTCCACTTT.

The chain recombines TRBV2 with TRBJ2-7, with 9 bases matching TRBD2. In germline, CDR1 is SNHLY, CDR2 FYNNEI. The CDR3 totals 15 residues. V dropped 0 bases and J dropped 4; count of bases not matched to a gene: 4. CDR3 region: CASSEASGGPYEQYF. CDR3 DNA: TGTGCCAGCAGTGAAGCTAGCGGGGGACCTTACGAGCAGTACTTC. The complete variable domain, with remaining parts taken from reference TRBV2 and TRBJ2-7, reads EPEVTQTPSHQVTQMGQEVILRCVPISNHLYFYWYRQILGQKVEFLVSFYNNEISEKSEIFDDQFSVERPDGSNFTLKIRSTKLEDSAMYFCASSEASGGPYEQYFGPGTRLTVT.

This clonotype has at least ten counts. The chain uses TRBV7-9 and TRBJ2-1; D gene ambiguous. V lost 3 bases and J lost 8, with 2 bases in between. The CDR3 spans 10 residues. Germline values: CDR1 SEHNR, CDR2 FQNEAQ (reference sequence). The CDR3 DNA follows: TGTGCCAGCAGCTTTGATGAGCAGTTCTTC. The encoded protein is CASSFDEQFF.

The chain recombines TRBV15 with TRBJ2-1; 11 bases are shared with TRBD2. This CDR3 has 15 residues. Germline-derived CDR1 and CDR2 are LNHNV and YYDKDF (reference sequence). The V gene end was trimmed by 5 bases and the J gene end by 4 bases; junction bases not matched to a gene: 4. The CDR3 bases are TGTGCCACCAGCGGGGGACTAGCGGAATACAATGAGCAGTTCTTC. This gives the protein CATSGGLAEYNEQFF.

This sequence joins TRBV7-1 and TRBJ1-2; D is possibly TRBD1 (5 bases). TRBV7-1 is noted as an ORF with a role that remains uncertain. This CDR3 is built from 10 residues. Between the trimmed V and J ends, which lost 10 bases and 5 bases, there was a span of 8 bases. The chain's CDR3 is CATAGYGYTF. The CDR3 DNA reads TGTGCCACCGCAGGGTATGGCTACACCTTC.

This clonotype occurred many times. Here the CDR3 DNA reads TGTGCCAGCAGTTTAGCCCCGGGACTAGCGGGGGGGGTAGCCCAAGAGACCCAGTACTTC. Translated, it gives CASSLAPGLAGGVAQETQYF. The genes are TRBV12-3 or TRBV12-4 and TRBJ2-5; 16 positions match TRBD2. The J segment lost 1 base and the V segment lost 0 bases, leaving 8 bases of the junction unmatched. CDR3 length: 20 amino acids.

This clonotype has ten or more counts. This chain connects TRBV7-8 to TRBJ2-7, with TRBD1 identical over 10 bases. The CDR3 consists of 13 residues. Germline lookup yields CDR1 SGHVS and CDR2 FQNEAQ. Trimming cost V 4 bases and J 6 bases; bases outside gene matches: 3. In nucleotides, the CDR3 is TGTGCCAGCAGCTCGGGACAGGGGCCCGAGCAGTACTTC. Residues: CASSSGQGPEQYF. The full variable domain, its missing parts supplied by reference TRBV7-8 and TRBJ2-7, is GAGVSQSPRYKVAKRGQDVALRCDPISGHVSLFWYQQALGQGPEFLTYFQNEAQLDKSGLPSDRFFAERPEGSVSTLKIQRTQQEDSAVYLCASSSGQGPEQYFGPGTRLTVT.

V usage is TRBV9 and J usage is TRBJ1-2; 8 positions match TRBD1. J lost 6 bases, V lost 4 bases, and 8 bases had no gene match. CDR1 SGDLS and CDR2 YYNGEE come from the germline V gene. The CDR3 has 14 amino acids. The CDR3 loop is CASSRTGSGHGYTF. DNA of the CDR3: TGTGCCAGCAGCAGGACAGGGTCCGGCCATGGCTACACCTTC.

This clonotype came up many times. The rearrangement links TRBV7-9 to TRBJ2-7; 8 bases are a match to TRBD1. The length of the CDR3 is 14 residues. J was trimmed by 6 bases and V by 5 bases; bases with no gene match: 9. Germline lookup yields CDR1 SEHNR and CDR2 FQNEAQ (reference sequence). The DNA for the CDR3 is TGTGCCAGCAGCCGGACAGGGAAAAGAGGCGAGCAGTACTTC. Amino acids: CASSRTGKRGEQYF.

This clonotype was recorded many times. The chain has TRBV7-2 and TRBJ2-1; TRBD1 matches at 10 bases. The V segment lost 5 bases and the J segment 7 bases; nucleotides outside the gene matches: 8. This CDR3 is 15 amino acids long. Germline-derived CDR1 and CDR2 are SGHTA and FQGNSA. The CDR3 bases are TGTGCCAGCAGCCCCGGAGGGACAGGGGAGAATGAGCAGTTCTTC. This translates into CASSPGGTGENEQFF.

This clonotype was observed many times. The V and J genes are TRBV12-3 or TRBV12-4 and TRBJ2-1; 9 bases match TRBD1. This CDR3 is built from 14 residues. Losses at the gene ends were 5 bases for V and 7 bases for J; bases not matched to a gene: 6. The CDR3 DNA is TGTGCCAGCAGTCCTTGGACAGGGGATAATGAGCAGTTCTTC. The encoded protein is CASSPWTGDNEQFF.